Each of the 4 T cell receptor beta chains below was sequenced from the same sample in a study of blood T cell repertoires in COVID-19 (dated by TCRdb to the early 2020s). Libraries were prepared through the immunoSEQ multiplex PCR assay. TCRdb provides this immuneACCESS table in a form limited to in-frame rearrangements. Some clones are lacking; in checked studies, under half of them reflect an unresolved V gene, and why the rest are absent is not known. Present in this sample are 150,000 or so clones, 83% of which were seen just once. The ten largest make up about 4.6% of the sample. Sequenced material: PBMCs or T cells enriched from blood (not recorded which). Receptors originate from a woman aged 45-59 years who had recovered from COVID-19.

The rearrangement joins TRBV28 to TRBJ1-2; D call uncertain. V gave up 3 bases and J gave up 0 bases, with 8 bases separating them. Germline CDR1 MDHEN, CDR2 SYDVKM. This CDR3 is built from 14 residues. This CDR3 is CASSLRVSNYGYTF. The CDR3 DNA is TGTGCCAGCAGTTTGCGAGTCTCTAACTATGGCTACACCTTC.

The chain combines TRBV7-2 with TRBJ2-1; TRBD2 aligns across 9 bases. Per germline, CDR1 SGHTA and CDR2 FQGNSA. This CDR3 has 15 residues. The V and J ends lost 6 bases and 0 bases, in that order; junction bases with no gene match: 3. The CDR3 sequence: CASRLAGVSYNEQFF. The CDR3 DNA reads TGTGCCAGCAGACTAGCGGGCGTCTCCTACAATGAGCAGTTCTTC.

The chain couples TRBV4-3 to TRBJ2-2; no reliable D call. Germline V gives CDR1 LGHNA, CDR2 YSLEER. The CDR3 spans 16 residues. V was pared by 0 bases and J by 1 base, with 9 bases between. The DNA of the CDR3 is TGCGCCAGCAGCCAAGATTTCCAACTGAACACCGGGGAGCTGTTTTTT. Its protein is CASSQDFQLNTGELFF.

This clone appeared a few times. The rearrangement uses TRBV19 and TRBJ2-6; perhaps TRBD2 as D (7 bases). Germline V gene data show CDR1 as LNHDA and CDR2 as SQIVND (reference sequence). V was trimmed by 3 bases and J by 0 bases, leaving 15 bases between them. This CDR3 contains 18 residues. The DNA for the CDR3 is TGTGCCAGTAGTATCTCGGCGGGGGCCCTCTCTGGGGCCAACGTCCTGACTTTC. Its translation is CASSISAGALSGANVLTF.